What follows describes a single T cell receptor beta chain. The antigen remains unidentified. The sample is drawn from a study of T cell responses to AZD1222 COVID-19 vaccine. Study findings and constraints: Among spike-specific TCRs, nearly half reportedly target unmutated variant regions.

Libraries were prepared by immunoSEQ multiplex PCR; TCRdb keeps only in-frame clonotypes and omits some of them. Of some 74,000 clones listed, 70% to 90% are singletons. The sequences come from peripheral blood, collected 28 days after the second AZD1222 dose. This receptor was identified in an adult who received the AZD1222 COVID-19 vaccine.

The CDR3 spells CASNPGLGGYTF. Written as DNA, the CDR3 is TGTGCCAGCAACCCCGGGCTCGGAGGCTACACCTTC. The V call is TRBV12-3 or TRBV12-4, the J call TRBJ1-2; D call uncertain. This CDR3 contains 12 residues. Trimming stripped 7 bases from V and 8 bases from J, with 14 bases between.